This TCR beta chain was retrieved from a study of blood T cell repertoires in COVID-19. The repertoire was sequenced with immunoSEQ multiplex PCR; TCRdb's copy has only in-frame clones and lacks some. This sample has some 200,000 clones; roughly 92% occur once, and the top ten carry 0.76%. The CDR3 has 12 residues. From germline, CDR1 is MNHNS and CDR2 SASEGT. V shed 4 bases and J shed 11 bases, with 14 bases lying between them. Sequenced: peripheral blood. The receptor comes from a man aged 25 to 40 with COVID-19, enrolled during active disease. This rearrangement joins TRBV6-1 to TRBJ1-1; maybe TRBD1 (5 bases). The chain's CDR3 is CASSAAQGRAFF. The CDR3 DNA is TGTGCCAGCAGTGCAGCCCAGGGAAGGGCTTTCTTT.